This entry concerns a single T cell receptor (beta chain). Its antigen is undetermined. Of the isolated RNA, all was reverse transcribed, and so the sequenced material was expressed TCRB transcripts. Clones were read by immunoSEQ multiplex PCR, and TCRdb kept only the in-frame ones, dropping some. Of about 620,000 clones listed, 15% to 17% are singletons. This CDR3 region has 16 residues. Germline V gene data show CDR1 as MGHRA and CDR2 as YSYEKL. The V gene lost 1 base and the J gene lost 0 bases, with 13 bases spanning the gap. This sample is drawn from a study of beta chain features in type 1 diabetes. Findings and limits, study-wide: TCRB CDR3 length was moderately but significantly reduced in all four CD4+ subsets of Type 1 diabetes patients. In the patient group, naive, central memory and Treg TCRB repertoires seemed more alike than in the healthy donor group. A PCR bias possibly favoring shorter templates would apply equally to patients and controls.

Staining for CD45RO/CCR7/CD25/CD127/CD95/CD27 allowed sorting of CD4+ naive, central memory, regulatory and stem cell-like memory cells. The chain recombines TRBV4-1 with TRBJ2-7; D unresolved. The sample taken for sequencing was naive CD4+ T cells from blood. The sequence derives from a man younger than 35 in good health. CDR3 nucleotide sequence: TGCGCCAGCAGCCAAGTTCAAGGGTCCCTCTCCTACGAGCAGTACTTC. It translates to CASSQVQGSLSYEQYF.